The 27 T cell receptor beta chains presented below share a single source sample, sequenced in a study of blood T cell repertoires in COVID-19. TCRdb's table, derived via immunoSEQ multiplex PCR, lists solely in-frame clones and lacks some. The table has about 120,000 clones, roughly 79% seen once. Sequencing was carried out using peripheral blood. Receptors were obtained from a man between 65 and 85 years old with active or convalescent COVID-19.

V is TRBV5-6 and J is TRBJ1-3, with D unclear. The germline CDR1 and CDR2 sequences are SGHDT and YYEEEE. The CDR3 is 16 residues long. V dropped 5 bases and J dropped 8 bases, with 23 bases sitting between them. CDR3 coding DNA: TGTGCCAGCAGTACCCGCCGACGGATCTACGAGGACACCATATATTTT. Protein: CASSTRRRIYEDTIYF.

The chain combines TRBV7-2 with TRBJ1-2; TRBD1 matches 7 bases. The V gene's germline CDR1 is SGHTA and CDR2 FQGNSA. The ends lost 5 bases at V and 4 bases at J; junction bases unmatched: 10. This CDR3 is built from 15 residues. The CDR3 here is CASSTMGTDIYGYTF. Here the CDR3 DNA reads TGTGCCAGCAGCACAATGGGGACAGACATCTATGGCTACACCTTC.

The chain has TRBV5-1 and TRBJ2-7; 8 bases are shared with TRBD1. V was clipped by 1 base and J by 5 bases; unmatched bases: 11. The V gene's germline CDR1 is SGHRS and CDR2 YFSETQ. This CDR3 spans 16 amino acids. The CDR3 protein is CASSLLPGTGRDEQYF. The CDR3 DNA reads as TGCGCCAGCAGCTTGTTGCCCGGGACAGGACGCGACGAGCAGTACTTC. Filled out from reference TRBV5-1 and TRBJ2-7, the complete variable domain reads KAGVTQTPRYLIKTRGQQVTLSCSPISGHRSVSWYQQTPGQGLQFLFEYFSETQRNKGNFPGRFSGRQFSNSRSEMNVSTLELGDSALYLCASSLLPGTGRDEQYFGPGTRLTVT.

This chain links TRBV15 with TRBJ1-5; no clear D. V lost 0 bases to trimming and J lost 6 bases, with 6 bases between them. Germline CDR1 is LNHNV and CDR2 is YYDKDF (reference sequence). This CDR3 has 13 amino acids. The CDR3 nucleotides read TGTGCCACCAGCAGAGATCCAGGTCAGCCCCAGCATTTT. This translates into CATSRDPGQPQHF.

The chain is built from TRBV11-3 and TRBJ2-1; TRBD2 matches at 12 bases. V trimming: 5 bases; J trimming: 4 bases; junction bases outside the gene matches: 9. Germline CDR1 SGHNT, CDR2 YENEEA. There are 17 residues in the CDR3. CDR3 DNA: TGTGCCAGCAGCGGCCTAGCGGGGGGGCTAGGTTACAATGAGCAGTTCTTC. The encoded protein is CASSGLAGGLGYNEQFF.

This chain connects TRBV11-1 to TRBJ2-1, with 9 nucleotides matching TRBD2. Germline-derived CDR1 and CDR2 are SGHAT and FQDESV (reference sequence). The CDR3 is 17 residues long. V shed 0 bases, J shed 5 bases, and the junction held 8 bases outside the gene matches. DNA of the CDR3: TGTGCCAGCAGCTTAGCGATAGTGGTAGCGGGGGACAATGAGCAGTTCTTC. Its protein is CASSLAIVVAGDNEQFF.

V and J are TRBV2 and TRBJ2-2; 8 nucleotides align to TRBD1. V was pared by 3 bases and J by 5 bases, with 5 bases of the junction left unmatched. There are 15 residues in the CDR3. CDR1 and CDR2 from the germline V gene are SNHLY and FYNNEI. The CDR3, as DNA: TGTGCCAGCAGTGACCGCTGGACAGGGACCGGGGAGCTGTTTTTT. It codes for CASSDRWTGTGELFF.

This chain uses TRBV25-1 with TRBJ2-1, with D tentatively TRBD1 (6 bases). The length of the CDR3 is 16 residues. Trimming cost V 5 bases and J 7 bases, with 21 bases left between them. Germline V CDR1 and CDR2: MGHDK, SYGVNS. This CDR3 reads CASSKQGSRIINEQFF. The CDR3, as DNA: TGTGCCAGCAGTAAACAGGGTTCAAGAATTATAAATGAGCAGTTCTTC.

J is TRBJ1-2 and V is TRBV18, with TRBD1 matching 7 bases. The CDR3 extends over 13 amino acids. Per the germline V gene, CDR1 is KGHSH and CDR2 is LQKENI. Trimming removed 4 bases from V and 8 bases from J; junction bases left unmatched: 7. The CDR3, as DNA: TGTGCCAGCTCACGTGGGCAGGGGGACGGCTACACCTTC. This encodes CASSRGQGDGYTF.

The genes are TRBV9 and TRBJ2-6; D remains unclear. The CDR3 is 17 amino acids. Germline CDR1 is SGDLS and CDR2 is YYNGEE. The V gene lost 0 bases and the J gene lost 0 bases, with 10 bases spanning the gap. The CDR3 sequence: CASSVGLLVSGANVLTF. As DNA, the CDR3 is TGTGCCAGCAGCGTAGGACTCTTGGTCTCTGGGGCCAACGTCCTGACTTTC.

The J gene is TRBJ1-6, the V gene TRBV28, with 7 bases fitting TRBD1. V was pared by 7 bases and J by 1 base, with 1 base of the junction left unmatched. Germline CDR1 MDHEN, CDR2 SYDVKM. The CDR3 runs to 14 residues. The chain's CDR3 is CASTGQSYNSPLHF. The CDR3 DNA is TGTGCCAGCACGGGACAGTCCTATAATTCACCCCTCCACTTT.

The chain links TRBV19 to TRBJ2-3, with D possibly being TRBD2 (6 bases). Germline V gene lookup returns CDR1 LNHDA and CDR2 SQIVND (reference sequence). Trimming took 2 bases from V and 4 from J, leaving 13 bases between them. The CDR3 consists of 15 residues. CDR3 protein: CASSIPSPGADTQYF. CDR3 coding DNA: TGTGCCAGTAGTATACCCAGCCCGGGGGCAGATACGCAGTATTTT.

The chain combines TRBV5-4 with TRBJ2-2; D might be TRBD2 (5 bases). V was shortened by 0 bases and J by 1 base, with 7 bases between the two germline ends. Per the germline V gene, CDR1 is SGHNT and CDR2 is YYREEE (reference sequence). This CDR3 contains 15 residues. CDR3 bases: TGTGCCAGCAGCTTGGTTAGCGTGAACACCGGGGAGCTGTTTTTT. Translation gives CASSLVSVNTGELFF.

The chain links TRBV24-1 to TRBJ1-2; D remains unclear. The CDR3 totals 15 residues. Trimming stripped 6 bases from V and 1 base from J, with 14 bases between. Germline CDR1 KGHDR, CDR2 SFDVKD. CDR3 in DNA: TGTGCCACCAGTCCGACACATACTGTTAACTATGGCTACACCTTC. As protein: CATSPTHTVNYGYTF.

This clone was counted only a few times. The V and J genes are TRBV5-6 and TRBJ2-7, with D possibly being TRBD1 (6 bases). CDR1 SGHDT and CDR2 YYEEEE come from the germline V gene. This CDR3 has 14 amino acids. The V gene lost 3 bases and the J gene lost 3 bases, with 13 bases spanning the gap. DNA of the CDR3: TGTGCCAGCAGCTCCCTCAGGGGTCACTACGAGCAGTACTTC. It codes for CASSSLRGHYEQYF. The whole variable domain, filled in from reference TRBV5-6 and TRBJ2-7, reads DAGVTQSPTHLIKTRGQQVTLRCSPKSGHDTVSWYQQALGQGPQFIFQYYEEEERQRGNFPDRFSGHQFPNYSSELNVNALLLGDSALYLCASSSLRGHYEQYFGPGTRLTVT.

The V and J genes are TRBV6-1 and TRBJ1-1; D gene uncertain. The germline V gene has CDR1 MNHNS and CDR2 SASEGT. The CDR3 sequence is 14 residues long. V was trimmed by 2 bases and J by 0 bases, leaving 7 bases between them. CDR3 residues: CASSEYQMNTEAFF. The CDR3 region has the DNA TGTGCCAGCAGTGAATACCAGATGAACACTGAAGCTTTCTTT.

The genes are TRBV7-2 and TRBJ1-2; maybe TRBD1 (5 bases). This CDR3 comprises 16 residues. Germline V lookup: CDR1 SGHTA, CDR2 FQGNSA. V dropped 3 bases and J dropped 0 bases, with 14 bases sitting between them. The CDR3 coding sequence is TGTGCCAGCAGCTTTGGGGGGAGGGCAGCTAACTATGGCTACACCTTC. This codes for CASSFGGRAANYGYTF. The whole variable domain, remainder taken from reference TRBV7-2 and TRBJ1-2, is GAGVSQSPSNKVTEKGKDVELRCDPISGHTALYWYRQSLGQGLEFLIYFQGNSAPDKSGLPSDRFSAERTGGSVSTLTIQRTQQEDSAVYLCASSFGGRAANYGYTFGSGTRLTVV.

The rearrangement joins TRBV5-1 to TRBJ2-5, with 7 bases matching TRBD1. The ends lost 7 bases at V and 2 bases at J; junction bases unmatched: 5. Germline assignment: CDR1 SGHRS and CDR2 YFSETQ. The CDR3 is 13 residues long. The CDR3: CASATGTQETQYF. The CDR3 DNA is TGCGCCAGCGCGACAGGGACACAAGAGACCCAGTACTTC.

The chain links TRBV5-5 to TRBJ2-3; 15 nucleotides match TRBD2. CDR1 and CDR2 (germline): SGHKS, YYEKEE (reference sequence). The CDR3 contains 17 residues. J was trimmed by 2 bases and V by 4 bases; bases with no gene match: 5. CDR3 sequence: CASSPRTSGGATDTQYF. The CDR3 coding sequence is TGTGCCAGCAGCCCCCGGACTAGCGGGGGGGCCACAGATACGCAGTATTTT.

V usage is TRBV28 and J usage is TRBJ2-2, with 8 bases aligning to TRBD1. The CDR3 sequence is 15 residues long. Germline V gives CDR1 MDHEN, CDR2 SYDVKM. J lost 1 base, V lost 7 bases, and 5 bases had no gene match. CDR3 DNA: TGTGCCAGCAACTACGGACAGGGGAACACCGGGGAGCTGTTTTTT. Amino acids: CASNYGQGNTGELFF.

The V gene is TRBV18, the J gene TRBJ1-2, with D uncertain. V was trimmed by 3 bases and J by 2 bases, leaving 7 bases between them. CDR1 and CDR2 (germline): KGHSH, LQKENI. This CDR3 has 13 residues. This chain's CDR3 is CASSPARNYGYTF. The CDR3 DNA reads TGTGCCAGCTCACCTGCCCGGAACTATGGCTACACCTTC.

The chain carries TRBV9 and TRBJ2-4, with 8 bases that match TRBD2. The germline V gene has CDR1 SGDLS and CDR2 YYNGEE. This CDR3 is 15 amino acids long. The V gene end was trimmed by 0 bases and the J gene end by 7 bases; junction bases not matched to a gene: 6. The CDR3 reads CASSVEPAGDNIQYF. The CDR3 nucleotides read TGTGCCAGCAGCGTAGAGCCAGCGGGAGATAACATTCAGTACTTC. Full variable domain (rest looked up from reference TRBV9 and TRBJ2-4): DSGVTQTPKHLITATGQRVTLRCSPRSGDLSVYWYQQSLDQGLQFLIQYYNGEERAKGNILERFSAQQFPDLHSELNLSSLELGDSALYFCASSVEPAGDNIQYFGAGTRLSVL.

V and J are TRBV4-1 and TRBJ2-6, with 7 positions matching TRBD1. Germline CDR1 and CDR2: MGHRA and YSYEKL. The V and J ends lost 0 bases and 1 base, in that order; junction bases with no gene match: 6. This CDR3 comprises 18 residues. CDR3 residues: CASSQDRDSGSGANVLTF. The CDR3 region has the DNA TGCGCCAGCAGCCAAGATAGGGACAGTGGGTCTGGGGCCAACGTCCTGACTTTC.

This chain links TRBV2 with TRBJ2-5, with D hard to call. Between the trimmed V and J ends, which lost 5 bases and 5 bases, there was a span of 18 bases. The germline CDR1 and CDR2 sequences are SNHLY and FYNNEI. The CDR3 consists of 15 residues. The CDR3 reads CASSPISRATETQYF. The CDR3 nucleotides read TGTGCCAGCAGTCCTATCTCGCGAGCTACGGAGACCCAGTACTTC.

The CDR3 DNA sequence: TGTGCCAGCAGTAGGACAGGGGTGCGATATGGCTACACCTTC. Protein: CASSRTGVRYGYTF. The V and J genes are TRBV6-5 and TRBJ1-2; TRBD1 aligns across 9 bases. Germline-derived CDR1 and CDR2 are MNHEY and SVGAGI. The CDR3 is made up of 14 amino acids. After removal of 5 bases from V and 5 bases from J, the junction contained 6 bases not matched to a gene.

V is TRBV6-5 and J is TRBJ2-7; possible D gene TRBD1, 5 bases. The CDR3 has 15 residues. V dropped 3 bases and J dropped 3 bases, with 15 bases sitting between them. CDR1 is MNHEY and CDR2 is SVGAGI in the germline V gene. The CDR3: CASSYKPGLLYEQYF. CDR3 DNA sequence: TGTGCCAGCAGTTATAAGCCAGGGCTCCTCTACGAGCAGTACTTC.

J is TRBJ2-7 and V is TRBV7-2, with D possibly TRBD2 on 6 matching bases. CDR1 and CDR2 (germline): SGHTA, FQGNSA. CDR3 length: 14 amino acids. The V end was cut by 2 bases, the J end by 5 bases, with 13 bases between. The CDR3 loop is CASSLSAGNNEQYF. CDR3 bases: TGTGCCAGCAGCTTAAGCGCGGGGAACAACGAGCAGTACTTC.